The T cell receptor (beta chain) described here comes from a study of metastatic and nonmetastatic thyroid tumors. Study information: Repertoire comparison spanned blood and tumor or nodule tissue of malignant and benign thyroid patients.

Thyroid surgery had not been preceded by any treatment in any patient. TCRdb called clones again from the PCR reads with MiXCR. The sample includes 6,500 to 9,000 clones, roughly 26% of them seen just once. The CDR3 has 16 residues. Germline lookup yields CDR1 SGDLS and CDR2 YYNGEE. V lost 3 bases, J lost 4 bases, and 5 bases stayed unmatched. This clone has just a few counts. Its target is unknown. General observations from the study: Versus benign nodules, malignant thyroid tumors reportedly had significantly higher TCR beta diversity, in blood and tumor.

The receptor comes from a female donor with papillary thyroid cancer or a benign thyroid nodule (not recorded which). Some clones in this sample may be carry-over from other donors' samples. Sequencing used adjacent normal tissue. The chain joins TRBV9 to TRBJ2-3; 13 bases are a match to TRBD2. CDR3: CASSALAGGEADTQYF. Here the CDR3 DNA reads TGTGCCAGCAGCGCACTAGCGGGAGGGGAGGCAGATACGCAGTATTTT.